This passage covers 18 T cell receptor beta chains from one sample sequenced in a study of graft-versus-host responses after intestinal transplantation (dated by TCRdb to the early 2020s). These receptors' antigens are unknown. The library was prepared using the immunoSEQ multiplex PCR assay. In TCRdb, the immuneACCESS table is reduced to in-frame sequences with V and J assigned. These tables do not hold every clone; where another copy was compared, an unresolved V gene accounts for under half, and the others remain unexplained. For this sample there are some 93,000 clones; 90% to 95% appear just once. The ten largest clones add up to under 0.55% of the sample. The sample's time point label, decoded: cells obtained before transplantation from donor or recipient. The specimen comprised unstimulated CD8+ T cells sorted from spleen or lymph node cells, sampled before intestinal transplant. These receptors were obtained from a human donor who received an intestinal transplant.

The chain joins TRBV29-1 to TRBJ2-5; D remains unclear. The CDR3 covers 11 residues. Germline-derived CDR1 and CDR2 are SQVTM and ANQGSEA. Trimming pared 4 bases from V and 4 bases from J, leaving 7 bases between. In nucleotides, the CDR3 is TGCAGCGTTGCACTCGTAGAGACCCAGTACTTC. As protein: CSVALVETQYF.

V and J are TRBV7-6 and TRBJ2-2, with 8 bases lining up with TRBD1. Germline trimming cut 4 bases from V and 5 bases from J; bases unmatched to any gene: 9. The CDR3 consists of 16 residues. From germline, CDR1 is SGHVS and CDR2 FNYEAQ. The CDR3 DNA is TGTGCCAGCAGCTCCAACCCTACAGGGGGAACCGGGGAGCTGTTTTTT. Encoded protein: CASSSNPTGGTGELFF.

This chain connects TRBV4-1 to TRBJ1-4; D perhaps matches TRBD1 (6 bases). CDR1 is MGHRA, CDR2 YSYEKL, per germline. V lost 2 bases, J lost 4 bases, and 14 bases lay in between. This CDR3 comprises 16 residues. CDR3 DNA: TGCGCCAGCAGCCAAACCCTCGACAGGAATAATGAAAAACTGTTTTTT. Amino acid sequence: CASSQTLDRNNEKLFF.

This clone showed up just a few times. Other nucleotide sequences in the sample specify the same CDR3. This sequence joins TRBV5-4 and TRBJ2-7; 10 bases agree with TRBD2. CDR1 SGHNT and CDR2 YYREEE come from the germline V gene (reference sequence). J was trimmed by 3 bases and V by 0 bases; bases with no gene match: 0. The CDR3 spans 14 residues. The CDR3 DNA follows: TGTGCCAGCAGCTTGGGGACTAGCGGCTACGAGCAGTACTTC. Its translation: CASSLGTSGYEQYF.

This sequence joins TRBV5-8 and TRBJ1-2; 9 bases line up with TRBD1. After removal of 4 bases from V and 5 bases from J, the junction contained 12 bases not matched to a gene. Per the germline V gene, CDR1 is SGHTS and CDR2 is YDEGEE. There are 16 residues in the CDR3. CDR3 in amino acids: CASSGVGQGISYGYTF. For the CDR3, the DNA is TGTGCCAGCAGCGGGGTCGGACAGGGGATTTCTTATGGCTACACCTTC.

The rearrangement uses TRBV10-3 and TRBJ2-7; 7 nucleotides align to TRBD1. Per the germline V gene, CDR1 is ENHRY and CDR2 is SYGVKD. The trim removed 2 bases at V and 0 bases at J, leaving 7 bases unmatched. CDR3 length: 16 amino acids. The CDR3 bases are TGTGCCATCAGTGAGGGACAGGACGGACCCTCCTACGAGCAGTACTTC. It is translated as CAISEGQDGPSYEQYF.

A single count supports this clone. This rearrangement joins TRBV9 to TRBJ2-1; 9 positions match TRBD1. J gave up 9 bases and V 4 bases, and 8 bases lay outside the gene matches. CDR3 length: 14 amino acids. Per the germline V gene, CDR1 is SGDLS and CDR2 is YYNGEE. The DNA for the CDR3 is TGTGCCAGCAGCCCCGGGACAGGGTTGGGTGAGCAGTTCTTC. Its translation: CASSPGTGLGEQFF. Using reference TRBV9 and TRBJ2-1 for the parts outside the CDR3, the full variable domain is DSGVTQTPKHLITATGQRVTLRCSPRSGDLSVYWYQQSLDQGLQFLIQYYNGEERAKGNILERFSAQQFPDLHSELNLSSLELGDSALYFCASSPGTGLGEQFFGPGTRLTVL.

CDR3 protein: CASSQEDSMISYEQYF. Written as DNA, the CDR3 is TGCGCCAGCAGCCAAGAGGACAGTATGATCTCCTACGAGCAGTACTTC. The V gene is TRBV4-1, the J gene TRBJ2-7; the D gene is possibly TRBD1 (6 bases). Germline CDR1 reads MGHRA; CDR2 reads YSYEKL. The CDR3 has 16 amino acids. V was shortened by 0 bases and J by 0 bases, with 12 bases between the two germline ends.

The chain recombines TRBV23-1 with TRBJ2-5; D is possibly TRBD1 (5 bases). TRBV23-1 counts as an open reading frame of uncertain function. This CDR3 spans 14 amino acids. The germline V and J ends were trimmed by 3 bases and 2 bases, with 10 bases remaining between them. The CDR3 sequence is CASSQTRAQETQYF. CDR3 coding DNA: TGCGCCAGCAGTCAGACCAGGGCGCAAGAGACCCAGTACTTC.

This chain links TRBV25-1 with TRBJ2-7, with TRBD1 as a possible D gene (7 bases). Germline CDR1 MGHDK, CDR2 SYGVNS. This CDR3 is built from 13 residues. The germline V and J ends were trimmed by 6 bases and 1 base, with 10 bases remaining between them. This chain's CDR3 is CASSGGQSYEQYF. CDR3 DNA sequence: TGTGCCAGCAGCGGGGGACAGTCCTACGAGCAGTACTTC.

The rearrangement uses TRBV14 and TRBJ2-7, with D perhaps matching TRBD1 (6 bases). The CDR3 has 17 residues. V was clipped by 4 bases and J by 4 bases, with 23 bases between them. Germline V gene lookup returns CDR1 SGHDN and CDR2 FVKESK. CDR3 bases: TGTGCCAGCAGCCTCCTCGGAGCAGGGGCCCATGAGTACGAGCAGTACTTC. This codes for CASSLLGAGAHEYEQYF.

V and J are TRBV6-1 and TRBJ1-1; possible D gene TRBD1, 5 bases. Trimming left V 5 bases short and J 3 bases short, with 10 bases between. The CDR3 consists of 13 residues. CDR1 and CDR2 (germline): MNHNS, SASEGT. The CDR3 reads CASSLRQYTEAFF. For the CDR3, the DNA is TGTGCCAGCAGTTTAAGACAGTACACTGAAGCTTTCTTT.

The rearrangement joins TRBV6-5 to TRBJ1-1, with 7 bases fitting TRBD1. After removal of 6 bases from V and 3 bases from J, the junction contained 4 bases not matched to a gene. CDR1 and CDR2 from the germline V gene are MNHEY and SVGAGI. The CDR3 has 13 amino acids. The CDR3 DNA sequence: TGTGCCAGCAGCTGGGGACAGTACACTGAAGCTTTCTTT. Translated, it gives CASSWGQYTEAFF.

This chain uses TRBV27 with TRBJ2-7; 7 bases agree with TRBD2. The CDR3 loop spans 15 amino acids. Germline CDR1 and CDR2: MNHEY and SMNVEV (reference sequence). V was clipped by 5 bases and J by 3 bases; unmatched bases: 10. In DNA form, the CDR3 reads TGTGCCAGCAGTCCACCTCAGCGGGAATTCTACGAGCAGTACTTC. Amino acids: CASSPPQREFYEQYF.

This chain uses TRBV7-9 with TRBJ1-5, with D possibly matching TRBD1 (6 bases). There are 14 residues in the CDR3. CDR1 and CDR2 from the germline V gene are SEHNR and FQNEAQ (reference sequence). V was shortened by 5 bases and J by 3 bases, with 11 bases between the two germline ends. The CDR3 spells CASSRTGNNQPQHF. CDR3 in DNA: TGTGCCAGCAGCCGTACAGGGAACAATCAGCCCCAGCATTTT.

This chain connects TRBV4-1 to TRBJ2-2; D is perhaps TRBD1 (6 bases). Per the germline V gene, CDR1 is MGHRA and CDR2 is YSYEKL. The ends were cut back, 3 bases at V and 0 bases at J, with 8 bases in the middle. The length of the CDR3 is 15 residues. The CDR3 coding sequence is TGCGCCAGCAGCCACAGGACAGCGAACACCGGGGAGCTGTTTTTT. Translation: CASSHRTANTGELFF.

This sequence joins TRBV7-9 and TRBJ2-1, with D perhaps TRBD2 (5 bases). The CDR3 sequence is 16 residues long. Germline CDR1 reads SEHNR; CDR2 reads FQNEAQ (reference sequence). Trimming left V 8 bases short and J 0 bases short, with 17 bases between. CDR3 nucleotide sequence: TGTGCCAGCCTTGTGGGCGGGTGGAGCTCCTACAATGAGCAGTTCTTC. Residues: CASLVGGWSSYNEQFF.

The rearrangement links TRBV19 to TRBJ2-7, with 11 positions matching TRBD1. After removal of 5 bases from V and 3 bases from J, the junction contained 3 bases not matched to a gene. Per the germline V gene, CDR1 is LNHDA and CDR2 is SQIVND (reference sequence). The CDR3 sequence is 14 residues long. The CDR3, as DNA: TGTGCCAGTAGTGCGGGACAGGGGGACTACGAGCAGTACTTC. It yields the protein CASSAGQGDYEQYF.